This TCR beta chain was obtained from a study of cytomegalovirus exposure and HLA in healthy donors. There are 15 residues in the CDR3. V was pared by 1 base and J by 8 bases, with 6 bases of the junction left unmatched. From germline, CDR1 is PRHDT and CDR2 FYEKMQ (reference sequence). This clone has just one count. Primers: 60 Vbeta forward and 13 Jbeta reverse. Sequenced by immunoSEQ multiplex PCR; TCRdb stores in-frame clones only, minus some. The table shows about 69,000 clones, with 68% occurring only once. The sequenced sample was PBMCs. The genes are TRBV13 and TRBJ2-1; 9 bases agree with TRBD2. This sequence originates from a woman aged 25 to 39 in good health and CMV-seronegative. The DNA for the CDR3 is TGTGCCAGCAGCTTAGTTGGTAGCGGGGGTGATGAGCAGTTCTTC. Translating it yields CASSLVGSGGDEQFF.